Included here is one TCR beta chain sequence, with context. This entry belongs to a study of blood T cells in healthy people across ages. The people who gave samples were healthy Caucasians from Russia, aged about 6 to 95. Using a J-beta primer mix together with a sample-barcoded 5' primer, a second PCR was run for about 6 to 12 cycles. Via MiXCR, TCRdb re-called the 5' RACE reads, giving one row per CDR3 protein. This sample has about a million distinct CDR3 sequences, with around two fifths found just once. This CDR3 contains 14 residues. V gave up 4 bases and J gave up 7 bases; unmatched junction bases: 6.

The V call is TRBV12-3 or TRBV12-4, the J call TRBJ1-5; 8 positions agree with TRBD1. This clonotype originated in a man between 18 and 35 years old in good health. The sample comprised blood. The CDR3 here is CASSWTGRGQPQHF. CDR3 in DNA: TGTGCCAGCAGTTGGACAGGGCGGGGACAGCCCCAGCATTTT.